The TCR beta chain described here comes from a study of CD8 T cells in ankylosing spondylitis. Quantitative 5'-RACE with molecular barcodes produced the TCR beta libraries. TCRdb recomputed calls from the 5' RACE reads with MiXCR, one row per CDR3 protein. The sample lists 250,000 to 400,000 distinct CDR3 sequences, roughly 12% occurring once. Trimming removed 3 bases from V and 2 bases from J; junction bases left unmatched: 6. The CDR3 length is 16 residues. Germline V gene data show CDR1 as MNHEY and CDR2 as SMNVEV (reference sequence). This clonotype has a count of ten or more. The rearrangement links TRBV27 to TRBJ2-2; 7 nucleotides line up with TRBD2. The sequence derives from a female donor with ankylosing spondylitis or in good health (not recorded which). The sequencing sample was made of blood, either unsorted or a sorted T cell fraction (not recorded which). CDR3 bases: TGTGCCAGCAGTTTCCCTCGGGGGGACAACACCGGGGAGCTGTTTTTT. It yields the protein CASSFPRGDNTGELFF.